The 13 T cell receptor beta chains reported below all come from one sample, sequenced in a study of blood T cell repertoires in COVID-19. Measured with immunoSEQ multiplex PCR; TCRdb has only the in-frame clones, and not every one. The table lists tens of thousands of clones, approximately 86% of them singletons, with approximately 7.2% in the top ten. The material sequenced was peripheral blood. The receptors shown here come from a man over 45 with active COVID-19.

J is TRBJ1-4 and V is TRBV5-1; D possibly corresponds to TRBD1 (6 bases). The CDR3 extends over 15 amino acids. Trimming took off 4 bases at V and 3 bases at J, with 13 bases between the two ends. Germline V gene lookup returns CDR1 SGHRS and CDR2 YFSETQ. The CDR3: CASSGGGGANEKLFF. The CDR3 DNA follows: TGCGCCAGCAGCGGGGGCGGGGGAGCTAATGAAAAACTGTTTTTT.

This chain links TRBV20-1 with TRBJ2-2; possible D gene TRBD1, 5 bases. V lost 3 bases and J 6 bases, leaving 11 bases between the germline ends. CDR1 and CDR2 from the germline V gene are DFQATT and SNEGSKA (reference sequence). The CDR3 is 13 residues long. In nucleotides, the CDR3 is TGCAGTGCTAGTAGGGGTCGAGCCGGGGAGCTGTTTTTT. The encoded protein is CSASRGRAGELFF.

The V call is TRBV25-1, the J call TRBJ2-7, with 11 bases fitting TRBD2. Germline V CDR1 and CDR2: MGHDK, SYGVNS. Trimming took 1 base from V and 3 from J; bases not matched to a gene: 8. The CDR3 has 17 residues. The CDR3 DNA reads as TGTGCCAGCAGTGAATGTGCGGAGGGACTAGCGGACTACGAGCAGTACGTC. Its translation is CASSECAEGLADYEQYV.

This rearrangement joins TRBV5-1 to TRBJ2-3; a possible D gene is TRBD2 (6 bases). The CDR3 is made up of 15 amino acids. With 4 bases removed from V and 0 bases from J, the gap between germline ends came to 12 bases. Germline values: CDR1 SGHRS, CDR2 YFSETQ. The CDR3 sequence: CASSNAGFSTDTQYF. CDR3 DNA: TGCGCCAGCAGCAACGCGGGGTTTAGCACAGATACGCAGTATTTT.

The CDR3 sequence: CASRKGVQETQYF. CDR3 in DNA: TGTGCCAGCCGAAAAGGGGTCCAAGAGACCCAGTACTTC. J is TRBJ2-5 and V is TRBV2; D perhaps matches TRBD1 (5 bases). The CDR3 covers 13 residues. Germline-derived CDR1 and CDR2 are SNHLY and FYNNEI. Trimming shortened V by 8 bases and J by 1 base, and 11 bases separated the two germline ends.

The rearrangement links TRBV11-3 to TRBJ2-7; 7 bases match TRBD2. CDR3 length: 13 residues. Germline V CDR1 and CDR2: SGHNT, YENEEA. Trimming at V came to 5 bases and at J to 4 bases, leaving 5 bases not matched to a gene. The CDR3 DNA follows: TGTGCCAGCAGCCCGCCGGGACTATACGAGCAGTACGTC. Amino acids: CASSPPGLYEQYV.

The chain combines TRBV6-5 with TRBJ2-5; a weak D match, TRBD1 (6 bases). Germline assignment: CDR1 MNHEY and CDR2 SVGAGI. The V end was cut by 5 bases, the J end by 5 bases, with 12 bases between. This CDR3 has 13 residues. The CDR3 loop reads CASSKLRGETQYF. The CDR3 coding sequence is TGTGCCAGCAGTAAACTCAGGGGTGAGACCCAGTACTTC.

V gene TRBV23-1 combines with J gene TRBJ2-1; maybe TRBD2 (5 bases). TRBV23-1 is filed as an ORF, its function uncertain. The CDR3 extends over 14 amino acids. Trimming cost V 7 bases and J 7 bases, with 17 bases left between them. CDR3: CASIWALTGNEQFF. The CDR3 coding sequence is TGCGCCAGCATTTGGGCTTTAACGGGGAATGAGCAGTTCTTC.

The gene calls are TRBV19 and TRBJ2-1, with 13 bases that match TRBD2. V lost 7 bases, J lost 7 bases, and 10 bases stayed unmatched. This CDR3 has 16 residues. CDR1 and CDR2 (germline): LNHDA, SQIVND (reference sequence). The CDR3 spells CASTHSLAGGRNEQFF. In nucleotides, the CDR3 is TGTGCCAGTACCCACTCACTAGCGGGGGGGCGGAATGAGCAGTTCTTC.

The chain carries TRBV20-1 and TRBJ2-1; 7 bases are a match to TRBD2. Unmatched junction bases numbered 6, after V lost 3 bases and J lost 4 bases. Germline V CDR1 and CDR2: DFQATT, SNEGSKA (reference sequence). The CDR3 covers 14 residues. The CDR3 sequence is CSASTAGIYNEQFF. The CDR3 nucleotides are TGCAGTGCTAGTACAGCGGGGATTTACAATGAGCAGTTCTTC.

In its sample, this clone was seen a few times. The rearrangement links TRBV9 to TRBJ2-5; D possibly corresponds to TRBD2 (6 bases). V lost 3 bases and J 5 bases, leaving 20 bases between the germline ends. Looked up from germline, CDR1 is SGDLS and CDR2 is YYNGEE. CDR3 size: 16 residues. The CDR3 DNA follows: TGTGCCAGCAGCGACCCTAGTAGGGGACGGGGGGAGACCCAGTACTTC. Amino acid sequence: CASSDPSRGRGETQYF. The whole variable domain, remainder taken from reference TRBV9 and TRBJ2-5, is DSGVTQTPKHLITATGQRVTLRCSPRSGDLSVYWYQQSLDQGLQFLIQYYNGEERAKGNILERFSAQQFPDLHSELNLSSLELGDSALYFCASSDPSRGRGETQYFGPGTRLLVL.

The chain recombines TRBV7-9 with TRBJ1-1; 8 bases are shared with TRBD1. The CDR3 is 14 amino acids. Germline V gene sequence: CDR1 SEHNR, CDR2 FQNEAQ (reference sequence). V gave up 3 bases and J gave up 6 bases; unmatched junction bases: 6. As DNA, the CDR3 is TGTGCCAGCAGCTTGGGGAACAGGGGGTCTGAAGCTTTCTTT. This encodes CASSLGNRGSEAFF.

The rearrangement joins TRBV9 to TRBJ2-1; D is possibly TRBD2 (7 bases). Germline CDR1 reads SGDLS; CDR2 reads YYNGEE. Trimming removed 3 bases from V and 5 bases from J, with 21 bases in between. The CDR3 extends over 17 amino acids. The CDR3 DNA sequence: TGTGCCAGCAGCGCTCCGGGGGGCGGGGGCCGAGACAATGAGCAGTTCTTC. It codes for CASSAPGGGGRDNEQFF.